The present entry profiles one TCR beta chain with its context. The data stem from a study of blood T cell repertoires in COVID-19. Turning to the study itself: Material from acute and convalescent COVID-19 was sourced from the United States, Italy and Spain. From T cells, B-cell-depleted T cells, or PBMCs came the material, which was cDNA or gDNA.

Original analysis: Amplification from reference gene primers served as the basis for estimated nucleated cell counts. Sequencing used immunoSEQ multiplex PCR; TCRdb keeps in-frame clones, though not all of them. V and J calls and clone size are copied from that table; D and trimming were computed from the DNA. The data contain about 300,000 clones, about 90% of them singletons. V shed 4 bases and J shed 2 bases, with 11 bases lying between them. Germline CDR1 and CDR2: KGHSH and LQKENI. This CDR3 has 15 amino acids. The TCR comes from a man younger than 30 who had recovered from COVID-19. The sequenced material came from peripheral blood. The V and J genes are TRBV18 and TRBJ2-2; D possibly corresponds to TRBD1 (6 bases). The CDR3 loop reads CASSLRQDNTGELFF. DNA of the CDR3: TGTGCCAGCTCACTCAGACAGGACAACACCGGGGAGCTGTTTTTT.